Below, 2 T cell receptor beta chains from the same sample are listed, as sequenced in a study of OX40 agonist ivuxolimab in advanced cancers. This table comes from immunoSEQ multiplex PCR, and its TCRdb copy is limited to in-frame clones, with some not included. Of roughly 50,000 clones listed, about 86% are singletons. Sequenced here: CD4+ or CD8+ T cells sorted from blood, sampled in a trial of the OX40 agonist ivuxolimab. Receptor source: an adult with an advanced solid tumor such as melanoma, head and neck, liver or kidney cancer.

This clone appeared once. V gene TRBV5-1 combines with J gene TRBJ2-5; 7 positions agree with TRBD1. The CDR3 contains 14 residues. Germline CDR1 SGHRS, CDR2 YFSETQ. Trimming took 4 bases from V and 2 from J; bases not matched to a gene: 5. Here the CDR3 reads CASSPRDSQETQYF. In DNA, the CDR3 is TGCGCCAGCAGCCCTCGGGACAGTCAAGAGACCCAGTACTTC.

The chain employs TRBV5-4 and TRBJ1-6, with D perhaps TRBD1 (6 bases). The CDR3 has 14 amino acids. Trimming left V 0 bases short and J 6 bases short, with 7 bases between. Germline V lookup: CDR1 SGHNT, CDR2 YYREEE (reference sequence). The CDR3 loop is CASSLGQVNSPLHF. The CDR3 nucleotides read TGTGCCAGCAGCTTGGGACAGGTTAATTCACCCCTCCACTTT.